Below, 23 T cell receptor beta chains from the same sample are listed, as sequenced in a study of T cell responses to AZD1222 COVID-19 vaccine. TCRdb's table, derived via immunoSEQ multiplex PCR, lists solely in-frame clones and lacks some. The sample has tens of thousands of clones; 86% are singletons. The sequencing here drew on peripheral blood, taken on day 0 of AZD1222 vaccination. These receptors all come from an adult in good health.

This rearrangement joins TRBV19 to TRBJ1-2; the match to TRBD1 covers 7 bases. The V and J ends lost 5 bases and 0 bases, in that order; junction bases with no gene match: 9. This CDR3 has 16 amino acids. Germline values: CDR1 LNHDA, CDR2 SQIVND (reference sequence). The CDR3 sequence: CASSDRARRANYGYTF. For the CDR3, the DNA is TGTGCCAGTAGTGACAGGGCAAGACGGGCTAACTATGGCTACACCTTC.

The CDR3 sequence is CASSVGPQGDNQPQHF. As DNA, the CDR3 is TGTGCCAGCAGCGTAGGTCCCCAGGGGGACAATCAGCCCCAGCATTTT. The rearrangement links TRBV9 to TRBJ1-5, with TRBD1 matching 7 bases. Germline V gives CDR1 SGDLS, CDR2 YYNGEE. V dropped 0 bases and J dropped 3; count of bases not matched to a gene: 6. The CDR3 has 16 amino acids.

V is TRBV10-2 and J is TRBJ2-7; D perhaps matches TRBD2 (6 bases). V was pared by 0 bases and J by 1 base, with 10 bases between. This CDR3 is built from 15 residues. CDR1 is WSHSY, CDR2 SAAADI, per germline. The CDR3 here is CASSESEEGSYEQYF. The CDR3 DNA is TGCGCCAGCAGTGAGTCTGAGGAGGGGTCCTACGAGCAGTACTTC.

The rearrangement uses TRBV6-4 and TRBJ1-1; tentatively, D is TRBD1 (5 bases). Germline V CDR1 and CDR2: MRHNA, SNTAGT. The V and J ends lost 9 bases and 7 bases respectively, with 15 bases between them. The CDR3 extends over 12 amino acids. The CDR3 DNA is TGTGCCAGGCGGGGGAGCAGGGATGAAGCTTTCTTT. Encoded protein: CARRGSRDEAFF.

The CDR3 coding sequence is TGTGCCAGCAGCCAAGGACAGGCGGGGGGTCGGGATACGCAGTATTTT. Its protein is CASSQGQAGGRDTQYF. J is TRBJ2-3 and V is TRBV14; 8 bases map to TRBD2. Trimming removed 1 base from V and 6 bases from J; junction bases left unmatched: 9. The germline CDR1 and CDR2 sequences are SGHDN and FVKESK. CDR3 length equals 16 residues.

This clone showed up just once. The CDR3 coding sequence is TGTGCCAGCAGTTTATTGGGATTGGGACAGGGAAGGGACCGTCCAAGCGGGTGGCTGTTTTTT. As protein: CASSLLGLGQGRDRPSGWLFF. The chain carries TRBV27 and TRBJ2-2; 9 nucleotides match TRBD1. The germline CDR1 and CDR2 sequences are MNHEY and SMNVEV (reference sequence). The CDR3 contains 21 residues. The V segment lost 1 base and the J segment 13 bases; nucleotides outside the gene matches: 28.

V is TRBV28 and J is TRBJ1-2; 9 bases line up with TRBD1. The germline CDR1 and CDR2 sequences are MDHEN and SYDVKM. The V segment lost 5 bases and the J segment 4 bases; nucleotides outside the gene matches: 5. The CDR3 length is 14 residues. The CDR3 bases are TGTGCCAGCAGTCACAGGGGGCTAGGCTATGGCTACACCTTC. Amino acid sequence: CASSHRGLGYGYTF.

This clone was observed a few times. The J gene is TRBJ1-5, the V gene TRBV28; D is possibly TRBD1 (5 bases). The CDR3 spans 14 residues. V lost 5 bases to trimming and J lost 4 bases, with 12 bases between them. The germline V gene encodes CDR1 MDHEN and CDR2 SYDVKM. The CDR3 reads CASSLGTKNQPQHF. CDR3 bases: TGTGCCAGCAGTCTCGGGACCAAAAATCAGCCCCAGCATTTT.

The V and J genes are TRBV9 and TRBJ1-4; 7 bases fit TRBD1. This CDR3 has 15 residues. V gave up 0 bases and J gave up 6 bases; unmatched junction bases: 5. Germline V CDR1 and CDR2: SGDLS, YYNGEE. The CDR3 DNA reads as TGTGCCAGCAGCGTAGCTGAGGGGGCGTATGAAAAACTGTTTTTT. This translates into CASSVAEGAYEKLFF.

The V and J genes are TRBV5-1 and TRBJ2-2; D perhaps matches TRBD2 (7 bases). This CDR3 is built from 15 residues. The germline V and J ends were trimmed by 1 base and 6 bases, with 13 bases remaining between them. CDR1 SGHRS and CDR2 YFSETQ come from the germline V gene. DNA of the CDR3: TGCGCCAGCAGCTTGCCGGGGGGCGGATCCGGGGAGCTGTTTTTT. This gives the protein CASSLPGGGSGELFF. Looking up the rest from reference TRBV5-1 and TRBJ2-2 gives the full variable domain: KAGVTQTPRYLIKTRGQQVTLSCSPISGHRSVSWYQQTPGQGLQFLFEYFSETQRNKGNFPGRFSGRQFSNSRSEMNVSTLELGDSALYLCASSLPGGGSGELFFGEGSRLTVL.

The chain has TRBV9 and TRBJ2-5; D ambiguous. V dropped 4 bases and J dropped 4 bases, with 14 bases sitting between them. The V gene's germline CDR1 is SGDLS and CDR2 YYNGEE. The CDR3 is made up of 14 amino acids. CDR3 sequence reads: CASSPTIGRETQYF. CDR3 bases: TGTGCCAGCAGCCCGACGATAGGGCGAGAGACCCAGTACTTC.

The genes are TRBV7-9 and TRBJ2-3; the D gene is possibly TRBD1 (5 bases). The ends were cut back, 4 bases at V and 0 bases at J, with 14 bases in the middle. The CDR3 is 16 amino acids. CDR1 is SEHNR, CDR2 FQNEAQ, per germline (reference sequence). Here the CDR3 DNA reads TGTGCCAGCAGCTCGAGACAGTCCTCTAGCACAGATACGCAGTATTTT. It is translated as CASSSRQSSSTDTQYF.

V and J are TRBV7-8 and TRBJ1-1; a weak D match, TRBD1 (6 bases). CDR3 length: 16 amino acids. Germline lookup yields CDR1 SGHVS and CDR2 FQNEAQ. The V and J ends lost 2 bases and 3 bases respectively, with 16 bases between them. The CDR3 sequence is CASSLLGGRSHTEAFF. The DNA for the CDR3 is TGTGCCAGCAGCTTACTCGGGGGCAGGAGTCACACTGAAGCTTTCTTT.

This clone was counted a few times. The J gene is TRBJ1-3, the V gene TRBV5-8; D might be TRBD1 (6 bases). Germline lookup yields CDR1 SGHTS and CDR2 YDEGEE. Deletions cut 2 bases from V and 1 base from J, with 10 bases between. The CDR3 runs to 15 residues. In DNA, the CDR3 is TGTGCCAGCAGCTTCACAGGGTCATCTGGAAACACCATATATTTT. Amino acids: CASSFTGSSGNTIYF.

The DNA of the CDR3 is TGTGCCAGCAGCTTGGCGGGGGCGGGAGGCTACACCTTC. It translates to CASSLAGAGGYTF. V and J are TRBV5-4 and TRBJ1-2; the D gene is possibly TRBD1 (6 bases). The CDR3 is 13 residues long. Germline CDR1 reads SGHNT; CDR2 reads YYREEE (reference sequence). Trimming cost V 0 bases and J 8 bases, with 11 bases left between them.

This chain links TRBV5-1 with TRBJ1-2, with a tentative D call TRBD1 (5 bases). Germline CDR1 reads SGHRS; CDR2 reads YFSETQ. The ends were cut back, 0 bases at V and 5 bases at J, with 8 bases in the middle. This CDR3 is built from 13 residues. CDR3 protein: CASSLGQQYGYTF. CDR3 DNA sequence: TGCGCCAGCAGCTTGGGACAGCAGTATGGCTACACCTTC. The whole variable domain, remainder taken from reference TRBV5-1 and TRBJ1-2, is KAGVTQTPRYLIKTRGQQVTLSCSPISGHRSVSWYQQTPGQGLQFLFEYFSETQRNKGNFPGRFSGRQFSNSRSEMNVSTLELGDSALYLCASSLGQQYGYTFGSGTRLTVV.

The chain joins TRBV19 to TRBJ2-7; a possible D gene is TRBD1 (5 bases). Between the trimmed V and J ends, which lost 6 bases and 0 bases, there was a span of 15 bases. This CDR3 is built from 15 residues. Per germline, CDR1 LNHDA and CDR2 SQIVND (reference sequence). CDR3 amino acids: CASSLLAGNSYEQYF. The CDR3 nucleotides are TGTGCCAGTAGCCTACTCGCAGGGAACTCCTACGAGCAGTACTTC.

The J gene is TRBJ1-2, the V gene TRBV6-5; TRBD1 agrees at 8 bases. The CDR3 is 15 amino acids. Germline assignment: CDR1 MNHEY and CDR2 SVGAGI. V gave up 6 bases and J gave up 4 bases; unmatched junction bases: 10. The CDR3 DNA is TGTGCCAGCAGCAGACTACAGGGGGACGGCTATGGCTACACCTTC. This codes for CASSRLQGDGYGYTF.

The chain has TRBV28 and TRBJ1-1; tentative D call: TRBD1 (6 bases). CDR1 and CDR2 from the germline V gene are MDHEN and SYDVKM. V lost 8 bases, J lost 2 bases, and 18 bases lay in between. CDR3 length: 15 amino acids. CDR3 in amino acids: CASDDEQGLNTEAFF. CDR3 bases: TGTGCCAGCGATGACGAACAGGGACTAAACACTGAAGCTTTCTTT.

With regard to this clone: In this CDR3 the conserved last residue, phenylalanine or tryptophan, is missing, so a read error is likely. The chain employs TRBV27 and TRBJ1-1; perhaps TRBD1 as D (6 bases). Germline V CDR1 and CDR2: MNHEY, SMNVEV (reference sequence). V lost 5 bases and J lost 5, with 15 bases in between. The CDR3 sequence is 14 residues long. CDR3 nucleotides: TGTGCCAGCAGTCGCGCAGGGGTTGGGACTGAAGCTTTCCTT. Its protein product is CASSRAGVGTEAFL.

This rearrangement joins TRBV28 to TRBJ1-5; D possibly corresponds to TRBD1 (6 bases). The CDR3 is 13 amino acids. V dropped 6 bases and J dropped 5 bases, with 11 bases sitting between them. CDR1 and CDR2 from the germline V gene are MDHEN and SYDVKM. The CDR3 sequence is CASRPGQDQPQHF. In nucleotides, the CDR3 is TGTGCCAGCAGGCCGGGACAAGATCAGCCCCAGCATTTT.

J is TRBJ1-1 and V is TRBV25-1; D may be TRBD1 (6 bases). The CDR3 sequence is 12 residues long. The V gene lost 5 bases and the J gene lost 10 bases, with 14 bases spanning the gap. CDR1 is MGHDK, CDR2 SYGVNS, per germline. In DNA form, the CDR3 reads TGTGCCAGCAGTTTACAGGGATCTAGAGCTTTCTTT. Residues: CASSLQGSRAFF. Combining the CDR3 with reference TRBV25-1 and TRBJ1-1 gives the whole variable domain EADIYQTPRYLVIGTGKKITLECSQTMGHDKMYWYQQDPGMELHLIHYSYGVNSTEKGDLSSESTVSRIRTEHFPLTLESARPSHTSQYLCASSLQGSRAFFGQGTRLTVV.

The V gene is TRBV28, the J gene TRBJ1-2; TRBD1 aligns across 7 bases. Germline CDR1 is MDHEN and CDR2 is SYDVKM. The CDR3 is 13 residues long. V was pared by 2 bases and J by 4 bases, with 1 base of the junction left unmatched. In DNA form, the CDR3 reads TGTGCCAGCAGTTTAACAGGGGTCTATGGCTACACCTTC. Translation: CASSLTGVYGYTF.